These T cell receptor beta chains were read from a single sample in a study of T cells after posttransplantation cyclophosphamide. Produced via immunoSEQ multiplex PCR; TCRdb's table is partial and in-frame only. The data contain fewer than 6,000 clones, over 55% of them seen just once; the ten biggest clones take up roughly 17%. The sample consisted of PBMCs, taken 362 days after allogeneic stem cell transplant with posttransplant cyclophosphamide. The source is a male patient between 55 and 70 years old who received an allogeneic stem cell transplant from an unrelated donor, was CMV-positive, and had acute GVHD only. Some T cells may be the graft donor's. CDR3s include the opening cysteine and the closing phenylalanine or tryptophan. D genes are given only for firm matches. Not every row has a clone size; where given, it reads once, few, many or a size class.

.	.	TRBV10-3	TRBJ2-7	TGTGCCATCAGTGAAACCTTATACGAGCAGTACTTC	CAISETLYEQYF
.	.	TRBV4-3	TRBJ1-3	TGCGCCAGCAGCCAAGCCAGATACTCTGGAAACACCATATATTTT	CASSQARYSGNTIYF
once	TRBD2	TRBV10-3	TRBJ2-7	TGTGCCATCAGTGAGTCCGCGGGGGGCCCCTACGAGCAGTACTTC	CAISESAGGPYEQYF
.	TRBD1	TRBV7-9	TRBJ1-2	TGTGCCAGCAGCCCGCCGGGACAGGGGGCGCGCTACACCTTC	CASSPPGQGARYTF
few	.	TRBV12-2	TRBJ1-2	TGTGCAAGTCGCTTAGGACAGGGGATTAACTATGGCTACACCTTC	CASRLGQGINYGYTF
.	.	TRBV21-1	TRBJ2-1	TGTGCCAGCAGCAAGAAGGTTGGGCTAGCGGGACATAGCTCCTACAATGAGCAGTTCTTC	CASSKKVGLAGHSSYNEQFF
.	TRBD1	TRBV10-3	TRBJ2-7	TGTGCCATGTCCCGGGACAGCTCCTACGAGCAGTACTTC	CAMSRDSSYEQYF
.	TRBD1	TRBV27	TRBJ1-6	TGTGCCAGCAGTTTAGTCGGAGGGGGCGCCTATTCTTATAATTCACCCCTCCACTTT	CASSLVGGGAYSYNSPLHF
.	.	TRBV10-3	TRBJ1-5	TGTGCCATCAGTACACAGGGAGATCAGCCCCAGCATTTT	CAISTQGDQPQHF
.	TRBD2	TRBV13	TRBJ2-1	TGTGCCAGCAGTGGGACTAGCGGGTCCTACAATGAGCAGTTCTTC	CASSGTSGSYNEQFF
few	TRBD2	TRBV7-8	TRBJ2-1	TGTGCCAGCAGCTTAATCGGGAGCGGGGAATTATACAATGAGCAGTTCTTC	CASSLIGSGELYNEQFF
.	.	TRBV5-4	TRBJ2-5	TGTGCCAGCAGCTCCCCTGGGGTCGGGAGTGACCAAGAGACCCAGTACTTC	CASSSPGVGSDQETQYF
few	.	TRBV19	TRBJ1-1	TGTGCCAGTAGTAGACAGTTCGACACTGAAGCTTTCTTT	CASSRQFDTEAFF
.	TRBD2	TRBV29-1	TRBJ2-3	TGCAGCGCCGATGGGGGGGGCACAGATACGCAGTATTTT	CSADGGGTDTQYF
.	TRBD1	TRBV11-2	TRBJ1-6	TGTGCCAGCAGCCCGGACAGGGGGCGCGGATCACCCCTCCACTTT	CASSPDRGRGSPLHF
.	.	TRBV10-3	TRBJ2-5	TGTGCCATCAGTTGGGACAGCGGGGGCGAGACCCAGTACTTC	CAISWDSGGETQYF
.	.	TRBV7-2	TRBJ1-3	TGTGCCAGCAGCTTAGAAGGGGGCTCTGGAAACACCATATATTTT	CASSLEGGSGNTIYF
large	TRBD2	TRBV29-1	TRBJ2-1	TGCAGCGTTGAGCTAGCGGGGCGTTCACCCTACAATGAGCAGTTCTTC	CSVELAGRSPYNEQFF
few	TRBD1	TRBV5-8	TRBJ2-7	TGTGCCAGCAGCCCGCCGGACAGGGAATACGAGCAGTACTTC	CASSPPDREYEQYF
.	TRBD1	TRBV27	TRBJ1-2	TGTGCCAGCAGTCTGACAGGGGCCGGCTACACCTTC	CASSLTGAGYTF
.	TRBD2	TRBV25-1	TRBJ2-1	TGTGCCAGCAGGGGGACTAGCGGGGTTAATGAGCAGTTCTTC	CASRGTSGVNEQFF
.	TRBD2	TRBV29-1	TRBJ2-1	TGCAGCGTGGACTCCGGGACTAGCGGGGGTGAGCAGTTCTTC	CSVDSGTSGGEQFF
.	.	TRBV29-1	TRBJ1-2	TGCAGCGTCACAGGGAGTTCGACCAAATATGGCTACACCTTC	CSVTGSSTKYGYTF
.	.	TRBV7-9	TRBJ2-6	TGTGCCAGCAGGAATCGAGGAGGTAGGGGGGCCAACGTCCTGACTTTC	CASRNRGGRGANVLTF
.	.	TRBV18	TRBJ2-4	TGTGCCAGCTCACCAACAGAGCCTAAAAACATTCAGTACTTC	CASSPTEPKNIQYF
.	.	TRBV7-9	TRBJ2-1	TGTGCCAGCAGCGGGGGGGGCCTCTCCTACAATGAGCAGTTCTTC	CASSGGGLSYNEQFF
.	TRBD2	TRBV29-1	TRBJ2-7	TGCAGCGTTCAGAAACTAGCGGGGGCCTACGAGCAGTACTTC	CSVQKLAGAYEQYF
.	TRBD2	TRBV27	TRBJ2-5	TGTGCCAGCAGTTTATATCAGGGCGGGGGAGAGACCCAGTACTTC	CASSLYQGGGETQYF
.	.	TRBV30	TRBJ2-3	TGTGCCTGGAGTGGATCGCGGAGTAGTACAGATACGCAGTATTTT	CAWSGSRSSTDTQYF
.	.	TRBV7-3	TRBJ1-3	TGTGCCAGCAGCTTAGGGAGCTCTGGAAACACCATATATTTT	CASSLGSSGNTIYF
.	TRBD2	TRBV19	TRBJ2-3	TGTGCCAGTAGCCTCGGACTAGCGGGGCCCACAGATACGCAGTATTTT	CASSLGLAGPTDTQYF
.	.	TRBV18	TRBJ2-3	TGTGCCAGCTCACCGATAGTGACAGATACGCAGTATTTT	CASSPIVTDTQYF
few	TRBD1	TRBV19	TRBJ1-3	TGTGCCAGCACGGACAGGGGATTATACACCATATATTTT	CASTDRGLYTIYF
.	.	TRBV5-1	TRBJ1-3	TGCGCCAGCAGTTCGGGTCCCGGAAACACCATATATTTT	CASSSGPGNTIYF
.	TRBD2	TRBV5-1	TRBJ2-1	TGCGCCAGCAGCACCGGGACTAGCGCAAACAATGAGCAGTTCTTC	CASSTGTSANNEQFF
.	TRBD1	TRBV5-4	TRBJ2-7	TGTGCCAGCAGCGCGGACAGGGGGTACGAGCAGTACTTC	CASSADRGYEQYF
.	.	TRBV30	TRBJ1-2	TGTGCCCGTGACGTCCGGGGCTATGGCTACACCTTC	CARDVRGYGYTF
.	TRBD2	TRBV5-6	TRBJ2-7	TGTGCCAGCAGCACCCAAGGACTAGCGGGAGAGTACTTC	CASSTQGLAGEYF
.	TRBD1	TRBV4-1	TRBJ2-7	TGCGCCAGCAGCCAAGATTGGGGACAGAGCTCCTACGAGCAGTACTTC	CASSQDWGQSSYEQYF
.	.	TRBV6-6	TRBJ2-7	TGTGCCAGCAGTTACTCGGCGGATACCTACGAGCAGTACTTC	CASSYSADTYEQYF
.	.	TRBV12-5	TRBJ2-1	TGTGCTAGTGGTTGGTCGCGGGACGGCTACAATGAGCAGTTCTTC	CASGWSRDGYNEQFF
.	TRBD1	TRBV4-2	TRBJ2-7	TGTGCCAGCAGCCTCGGACAGGTTCGGTACGAGCAGTACTTC	CASSLGQVRYEQYF
.	.	TRBV27	TRBJ2-7	TGTGCCAGCAGTGAACAGGGAGTAGGGACCTACGAGCAGTACTTC	CASSEQGVGTYEQYF
few	TRBD1	TRBV6-6	TRBJ2-4	TGTGCCAGCAGTTACGGCCAGGGGGCTTACATTCAGTACTTC	CASSYGQGAYIQYF
.	TRBD1	TRBV10-3	TRBJ2-5	TGTGCCATCAGTGACTTGGGACAGGACGCGGAGACCCAGTACTTC	CAISDLGQDAETQYF
.	TRBD2	TRBV18	TRBJ2-5	TGTGCCAGCTCAGAGGGACTAGCGGTCCAAGAGACCCAGTACTTC	CASSEGLAVQETQYF
.	.	TRBV5-5	TRBJ1-2	TGTGCCAGCAGTCAGGCGGGGGGGGGCAATAGAGGAAATAATGGCTACACCTTC	CASSQAGGGNRGNNGYTF
.	.	TRBV6-5	TRBJ1-2	TGTGCCAGCAGTTACGACAAGGTTAACTATGGCTACACCTTC	CASSYDKVNYGYTF
few	.	TRBV18	TRBJ2-2	TGTGCCAGCTCACCTAAGAGGCCCGGGGAGCTGTTTTTT	CASSPKRPGELFF
.	.	TRBV19	TRBJ1-5	TGTGCCAGTACGGGCGGGGATCGTCGCAATCAGCCCCAGCATTTT	CASTGGDRRNQPQHF
few	.	TRBV12-2	TRBJ2-7	TGTGCAAGTCCCTCCTGCGAGCAGTACTTC	CASPSCEQYF
few	.	TRBV14	TRBJ1-2	TGTGCCAGCAGCCAAGATGGCTCCAGGTGGTATGGCTACACCTTC	CASSQDGSRWYGYTF
.	TRBD1	TRBV5-6	TRBJ2-7	TGTGCCAGCAGCTTGGGAGGGGGCGTCTACGAGCAGTACTTC	CASSLGGGVYEQYF
.	.	TRBV25-1	TRBJ1-5	TGTGCCAGCAGTGGGACAGATAGCAATCAGCCCCAGCATTTT	CASSGTDSNQPQHF
.	TRBD1	TRBV7-2	TRBJ2-1	TGTGCCAGCAGCTCCCGGACAGGGAGCTCCTACAATGAGCAGTTCTTC	CASSSRTGSSYNEQFF
few	.	TRBV2	TRBJ2-3	TGTGCCAGCAGTTCTGTTTTTAGCACAGATACGCAGTATTTT	CASSSVFSTDTQYF
.	.	TRBV6-5	TRBJ2-7	TGTGCCAGCAGTAACGGAGGCGAGCAGTACTTC	CASSNGGEQYF